These 29 T cell receptor beta chains were sequenced from one sample in a study of blood T cell repertoires in COVID-19 (dated by TCRdb to 2020 to 2022). The library was made by the immunoSEQ multiplex PCR assay. The clones in this table, taken by TCRdb from immuneACCESS, are in-frame only. Not every clone is retained; where verified, under half of the shortfall comes from an unresolved V gene, and the cause of the rest is unknown. The sample yields under 200,000 clones; roughly 84% were counted once. In total, the top ten clones hold 5.5% to 8.5% of the sample. Specimen: PBMCs or T cells enriched from blood (not recorded which). Receptors originate from a woman aged 45-65 years who had recovered from COVID-19.

A word on this clone: Germline and junction disagree at one end, which may indicate a read error. This chain uses TRBV7-7 with TRBJ2-1; 7 bases match TRBD1. The CDR3 runs 15 residues. Germline values: CDR1 SSHAT, CDR2 FNYEAQ (reference sequence). This chain's CDR3 is CASSPRGPTDNEQFF. The CDR3 DNA is TGTGCTAGCAGCCCGAGGGGGCCGACAGACAATGAGCAGTTCTTC.

The CDR3 here is CASSVGPDTYEQYF. For the CDR3, the DNA is TGTGCCAGCAGCGTAGGCCCAGATACCTACGAGCAGTACTTC. The V and J genes are TRBV9 and TRBJ2-7; D is undetermined. Germline V lookup: CDR1 SGDLS, CDR2 YYNGEE. The CDR3 sequence is 14 residues long. V shed 0 bases and J shed 2 bases, with 9 bases lying between them.

The chain has TRBV27 and TRBJ2-3; 7 nucleotides line up with TRBD2. With V trimmed by 7 bases and J by 4 bases, 8 bases remained unmatched. The CDR3 covers 14 residues. Germline CDR1 and CDR2: MNHEY and SMNVEV (reference sequence). CDR3 sequence reads: CASTRGGSADTQYF. DNA of the CDR3: TGTGCCAGCACCCGAGGCGGGAGCGCAGATACGCAGTATTTT.

The chain carries TRBV6-8 and TRBJ2-2, with D perhaps matching TRBD1 (6 bases). The CDR3 consists of 15 residues. The V gene's germline CDR1 is MNHGY and CDR2 SAAAGT. Trimming cost V 10 bases and J 9 bases, with 24 bases left between them. CDR3 nucleotide sequence: TGTGCCACTTTCCTCGCACAGGGTCCATCAAGGGAGCTGTTTTTT. It encodes CATFLAQGPSRELFF.

The chain links TRBV6-4 to TRBJ2-1; 10 nucleotides match TRBD2. V was clipped by 0 bases and J by 4 bases; unmatched bases: 3. Germline V gene sequence: CDR1 MRHNA, CDR2 SNTAGT. The length of the CDR3 is 16 residues. CDR3 residues: CASSDSGLAEYNEQFF. CDR3 nucleotide sequence: TGTGCCAGCAGTGACTCTGGACTAGCGGAGTACAATGAGCAGTTCTTC.

V is TRBV19 and J is TRBJ1-3, with D possibly being TRBD1 (6 bases). The CDR3 is made up of 17 amino acids. V shed 6 bases and J shed 3 bases, with 21 bases lying between them. The V gene's germline CDR1 is LNHDA and CDR2 SQIVND (reference sequence). As DNA, the CDR3 is TGTGCCAGTAGGAGGACAGCCGACGCCCTGGTTGGAAACACCATATATTTT. It is translated as CASRRTADALVGNTIYF. Combining the CDR3 with reference TRBV19 and TRBJ1-3 gives the whole variable domain DGGITQSPKYLFRKEGQNVTLSCEQNLNHDAMYWYRQDPGQGLRLIYYSQIVNDFQKGDIAEGYSVSREKKESFPLTVTSAQKNPTAFYLCASRRTADALVGNTIYFGEGSWLTVV.

The gene calls are TRBV7-8 and TRBJ1-1; a weak D match, TRBD1 (5 bases). The V end lost 4 bases, the J end lost 3 bases, and 9 bases lay between the germline ends. CDR3 length equals 13 residues. The germline gives CDR1 SGHVS, CDR2 FQNEAQ. The CDR3 sequence: CASSYGGDTEAFF. CDR3 nucleotide sequence: TGTGCCAGCAGCTACGGGGGGGACACTGAAGCTTTCTTT.

The rearrangement links TRBV7-2 to TRBJ2-1; D unclear. Per germline, CDR1 SGHTA and CDR2 FQGNSA. Trimming took off 4 bases at V and 7 bases at J, with 11 bases between the two ends. CDR3 length: 13 residues. The CDR3 spells CASSSPSLNEQFF. The CDR3, as DNA: TGTGCCAGCAGCTCCCCCTCCTTAAATGAGCAGTTCTTC.

This rearrangement joins TRBV30 to TRBJ2-1, with unresolved D. The CDR3 spans 12 residues. Trimming removed 2 bases at V and 4 bases at J, with 6 bases between. Germline V gene data show CDR1 as GTSNPN and CDR2 as SVGIG (reference sequence). CDR3 sequence: CAWSQTYNEQFF. CDR3 DNA sequence: TGTGCCTGGAGTCAAACTTACAATGAGCAGTTCTTC.

V usage is TRBV7-6 and J usage is TRBJ1-4; no firm D call. The length of the CDR3 is 11 residues. V was pared by 5 bases and J by 8 bases, with 6 bases between. Germline V gives CDR1 SGHVS, CDR2 FNYEAQ. The CDR3 DNA reads as TGTGCCAGCAGCCAGCGAGAAAAACTGTTTTTT. Translation gives CASSQREKLFF. Combining the CDR3 with reference TRBV7-6 and TRBJ1-4 gives the whole variable domain GAGVSQSPRYKVTKRGQDVALRCDPISGHVSLYWYRQALGQGPEFLTYFNYEAQQDKSGLPNDRFSAERPEGSISTLTIQRTEQRDSAMYRCASSQREKLFFGSGTQLSVL.

The chain employs TRBV15 and TRBJ1-1; TRBD1 might be the D (6 bases). V was shortened by 0 bases and J by 4 bases, with 9 bases between the two germline ends. Germline CDR1 LNHNV, CDR2 YYDKDF (reference sequence). The CDR3 has 14 amino acids. CDR3 DNA sequence: TGTGCCACCAGCAGAGATCAGGGGAGCACTGAAGCTTTCTTT. It translates to CATSRDQGSTEAFF.

In nucleotides, the CDR3 is TGTGCCAGCAGCCCGGGACTAACCAGCTCCTACGAGCAGTACTTC. Its protein product is CASSPGLTSSYEQYF. The chain links TRBV9 to TRBJ2-7; the match to TRBD2 covers 7 bases. CDR3 length: 15 residues. Losses at the gene ends were 4 bases for V and 0 bases for J; bases not matched to a gene: 7. Germline values: CDR1 SGDLS, CDR2 YYNGEE.

The V gene is TRBV19, the J gene TRBJ2-3; 9 bases map to TRBD2. Germline assignment: CDR1 LNHDA and CDR2 SQIVND (reference sequence). The CDR3 is 14 residues long. The junction had 4 bases not matched to a gene; V was cut back by 5 bases and J by 4 bases. CDR3 protein: CASSDSGRADTQYF. The CDR3 nucleotides are TGTGCCAGTAGTGATAGCGGGAGAGCAGATACGCAGTATTTT.

The chain carries TRBV3-1 (or the pseudogene TRBV3-2) and TRBJ2-1; 8 positions agree with TRBD2. CDR1 and CDR2 from the germline V gene are LGHDT and YNNKEL (reference sequence). V lost 0 bases, J lost 5 bases, and 9 bases stayed unmatched. The CDR3 loop spans 17 amino acids. The CDR3 nucleotides read TGTGCCAGCAGCCAAGAAAACTTAGCGGGACGCCACAATGAGCAGTTCTTC. It specifies CASSQENLAGRHNEQFF.

The V call is TRBV5-4, the J call TRBJ2-7, with TRBD1 identical over 7 bases. The germline V gene has CDR1 SGHNT and CDR2 YYREEE (reference sequence). V shed 3 bases and J 2 bases; nucleotides not matched to a gene: 11. This CDR3 is built from 16 residues. CDR3 sequence reads: CASSSGTANMPYEQYF. CDR3 DNA sequence: TGTGCCAGCAGCTCGGGGACAGCCAACATGCCCTACGAGCAGTACTTC.

For the CDR3, the DNA is TGTGCCAGCAGTTCCGGGACTAGCGGACTAGAGTCATATGAGCAGTTCTTC. Translation: CASSSGTSGLESYEQFF. The rearrangement uses TRBV28 and TRBJ2-1, with 11 bases aligning to TRBD2. Germline-derived CDR1 and CDR2 are MDHEN and SYDVKM. Unmatched junction bases numbered 13, after V lost 4 bases and J lost 8 bases. The CDR3 spans 17 residues.

The chain carries TRBV6-5 and TRBJ1-5; D is unclear. CDR3 size: 14 residues. Germline V gene sequence: CDR1 MNHEY, CDR2 SVGAGI. Trimming stripped 5 bases from V and 0 bases from J, with 8 bases between. This CDR3 reads CASSRGFSNQPQHF. The CDR3 nucleotides are TGTGCCAGCAGTCGAGGTTTTAGCAATCAGCCCCAGCATTTT.

This clone has only one observation. The rearrangement joins TRBV14 to TRBJ1-6; 10 nucleotides match TRBD1. This CDR3 spans 17 amino acids. CDR1 is SGHDN, CDR2 FVKESK, per germline. V trimming: 2 bases; J trimming: 10 bases; junction bases outside the gene matches: 11. This CDR3 is CASSQFQRQGASSPLHF. CDR3 nucleotides: TGTGCCAGCAGCCAATTCCAAAGACAGGGGGCGAGCTCACCCCTCCACTTT.

The V and J genes are TRBV7-2 and TRBJ2-2, with D possibly being TRBD2 (6 bases). The CDR3 extends over 16 amino acids. Germline CDR1 reads SGHTA; CDR2 reads FQGNSA. V lost 2 bases and J 1 base, leaving 11 bases between the germline ends. Here the CDR3 DNA reads TGTGCCAGCAGCTTACAGGCTAGCGTGAACACCGGGGAGCTGTTTTTT. Residues: CASSLQASVNTGELFF.

The gene calls are TRBV18 and TRBJ2-7, with D possibly TRBD2 on 6 matching bases. CDR1 and CDR2 from the germline V gene are KGHSH and LQKENI. The CDR3 runs to 14 residues. V dropped 3 bases and J dropped 6 bases, with 15 bases sitting between them. The CDR3 DNA sequence: TGTGCCAGCTCACCTTCGCGGGATGATTTCGAGCAGTACTTC. It is translated as CASSPSRDDFEQYF.

This sequence joins TRBV28 and TRBJ1-5, with a weak D call TRBD1 (5 bases). With 1 base removed from V and 9 bases from J, the gap between germline ends came to 19 bases. Germline assignment: CDR1 MDHEN and CDR2 SYDVKM. The CDR3 consists of 16 residues. Written as DNA, the CDR3 is TGTGCCAGCAGTTTATCATCAGGGATTGGGTCCGGGCCCCAGCATTTT. This codes for CASSLSSGIGSGPQHF. The full variable domain, rest sourced from reference TRBV28 and TRBJ1-5, is DVKVTQSSRYLVKRTGEKVFLECVQDMDHENMFWYRQDPGLGLRLIYFSYDVKMKEKGDIPEGYSVSREKKERFSLILESASTNQTSMYLCASSLSSGIGSGPQHFGDGTRLSIL.

This chain joins TRBV7-8 and TRBJ1-3; D gene uncertain. The CDR3 consists of 15 residues. In germline, CDR1 is SGHVS, CDR2 FQNEAQ. The V gene lost 4 bases and the J gene lost 2 bases, with 12 bases spanning the gap. DNA for the CDR3: TGTGCCAGCAGCTCTCCGTGGGAGACTGGAAACACCATATATTTT. It is translated as CASSSPWETGNTIYF.

The rearrangement uses TRBV7-6 and TRBJ2-7; D is possibly TRBD2 (6 bases). Germline assignment: CDR1 SGHVS and CDR2 FNYEAQ. The length of the CDR3 is 18 residues. Trimming cost V 0 bases and J 3 bases, with 21 bases left between them. The CDR3 region is CASSLAAEGLALGYEQYF. In DNA form, the CDR3 reads TGTGCCAGCAGCTTAGCGGCGGAGGGCTTGGCTTTAGGCTACGAGCAGTACTTC.

The chain has TRBV5-1 and TRBJ2-7; D perhaps matches TRBD2 (8 bases). CDR3 size: 14 residues. The V and J ends lost 1 base and 6 bases respectively, with 14 bases between them. Germline CDR1 reads SGHRS; CDR2 reads YFSETQ. The CDR3: CASSLNREGAEQYF. CDR3 sequence (DNA): TGCGCCAGCAGCTTGAATCGGGAGGGGGCCGAGCAGTACTTC.

V usage is TRBV6-6 and J usage is TRBJ2-1, with D possibly being TRBD2 (6 bases). This CDR3 region has 14 residues. The germline V and J ends were trimmed by 7 bases and 2 bases, with 12 bases remaining between them. Germline CDR1 and CDR2: MNHNY and SVGAGI (reference sequence). The CDR3 sequence: CASKAAGTYNEQFF. The CDR3 coding sequence is TGTGCCAGCAAAGCTGCGGGAACCTACAATGAGCAGTTCTTC.

This rearrangement joins TRBV10-1 to TRBJ1-1; perhaps TRBD1 as D (6 bases). CDR1 and CDR2 from the germline V gene are WNHNN and SYGVQD (reference sequence). V lost 4 bases to trimming and J lost 5 bases, with 14 bases between them. CDR3 length: 14 amino acids. CDR3 amino acids: CASSARGANTEAFF. The CDR3 DNA is TGCGCCAGCAGTGCACGGGGGGCTAATACTGAAGCTTTCTTT.

This clone was seen more than once but under ten times. The J gene is TRBJ2-5, the V gene TRBV7-2; D is undetermined. The V end was cut by 3 bases, the J end by 7 bases, with 18 bases between. The CDR3 loop spans 15 amino acids. From germline, CDR1 is SGHTA and CDR2 FQGNSA. The DNA for the CDR3 is TGTGCCAGCAGCTTTCGCCTTGACAAGATAGGGACCCAGTACTTC. The encoded protein is CASSFRLDKIGTQYF.

The J gene is TRBJ1-1, the V gene TRBV18; perhaps TRBD1 as D (6 bases). This CDR3 is 15 amino acids long. With 3 bases removed from V and 0 bases from J, the gap between germline ends came to 11 bases. In germline, CDR1 is KGHSH, CDR2 LQKENI. The CDR3 reads CASSPLDRMNTEAFF. CDR3 bases: TGTGCCAGCTCACCCCTGGACAGAATGAACACTGAAGCTTTCTTT.

This rearrangement joins TRBV6-5 to TRBJ1-3, with D unresolved. This CDR3 spans 16 amino acids. Per the germline V gene, CDR1 is MNHEY and CDR2 is SVGAGI. Trimming stripped 0 bases from V and 0 bases from J, with 9 bases between. The CDR3 nucleotides read TGTGCCAGCAGTTACTCCCCCCTAAGCTCTGGAAACACCATATATTTT. Its protein product is CASSYSPLSSGNTIYF.